This is a list of T cell receptor beta chains from one sample in a study of identical twins' blood T cells. Each CDR3 protein gets one entry after TCRdb re-called the 5' RACE reads with MiXCR. The data show about 370,000 distinct CDR3 sequences, more than 25% seen once. The sample comprised PBMCs. The receptor set was obtained from a woman between 18 and 50 years old in good health. The CDR3 runs from the conserved cysteine through the conserved F or W. The D gene is left open where the match is weak. Where a row states a size, it is once, few, many or the class of an expanded clone; other rows omit it.

V gene	D gene	clone size	J gene	CDR3 DNA	CDR3 protein
TRBV20-1	TRBD2	.	TRBJ2-1	TGCAGTGCCTCACTAGCGGGAGTTCCTGAGCAGTTCTTC	CSASLAGVPEQFF
TRBV12-3/TRBV12-4	.	many	TRBJ1-3	TGTGCCAGCAGCCCCGGTGGAGGAAACACCATATATTTT	CASSPGGGNTIYF
TRBV5-5	TRBD1	many	TRBJ2-2	TGTGCCAGCAGCCTCTACCCGGGACAGGGGTCCGGGGAGCTGTTTTTT	CASSLYPGQGSGELFF
TRBV5-1	.	.	TRBJ1-6	TGCGCCAGCAGATACCGTTCATTCCTCTATAATTCACCCCTCCACTTT	CASRYRSFLYNSPLHF
TRBV5-1	TRBD2	few	TRBJ2-1	TGCGCCAGCACTCAGGGACTAGCGTTTATTGATGAGCAGTTCTTC	CASTQGLAFIDEQFF
TRBV29-1	.	.	TRBJ1-1	TGCAGCGTTGCACGGATGAACACTGAAGCTTTCTTT	CSVARMNTEAFF
TRBV6-2/TRBV6-3	.	few	TRBJ1-5	TGTGCCAGCAGTTATGGTTTGAGGTGGAATCAGCCCCAGCATTTT	CASSYGLRWNQPQHF
TRBV10-3	.	.	TRBJ1-5	TGTGCCATCAGTGCTACGACAGTCAATCAGCCCCAGCATTTT	CAISATTVNQPQHF
TRBV29-1	.	once	TRBJ1-2	TGCAGCGTTGTGGCGGCCGGTGGCTACACCTTC	CSVVAAGGYTF
TRBV5-1	.	.	TRBJ2-3	TGCGCCAGCAGCCTACGGATCCCAGATACGCAGTATTTT	CASSLRIPDTQYF
TRBV6-5	TRBD1	few	TRBJ2-7	TGTGCCAGCAGTACATCCGGACAGGGGATCAACGAGCAGTACTTC	CASSTSGQGINEQYF
TRBV9	.	.	TRBJ1-2	TGTGGCAGCTTAAACAGGGTCGAAGGCTACACCTTC	CGSLNRVEGYTF
TRBV20-1	.	.	TRBJ2-7	TGCAGTGCTCGGGACGGGTTAAGGGTGCAGTACTTC	CSARDGLRVQYF
TRBV20-1	.	few	TRBJ1-6	TGCAGTGCTCCGGACACCGCTAATTCACCCCTCCACTTT	CSAPDTANSPLHF
TRBV6-5	TRBD1	.	TRBJ1-2	TGTGCCGGCCTCCCGGGACAGCGTAACTATGGCTACACCTTC	CAGLPGQRNYGYTF
TRBV30	.	few	TRBJ2-1	TGTGCCTGGAGTGTACCCACCCATTACAATGAGCAGTTCTTC	CAWSVPTHYNEQFF
TRBV20-1	.	.	TRBJ1-6	TGCAGTGCTAGGACTACGGGGGATTACTATAATTCACCCCTCCACTTT	CSARTTGDYYNSPLHF
TRBV6-2/TRBV6-3	.	many	TRBJ2-1	TGTGCCAGCAGCCGCGGACTAACGGGGAATGAGCAGTTCTTC	CASSRGLTGNEQFF
TRBV5-6	TRBD1	.	TRBJ2-7	TGTGCCAGCAGCTTGATCCGGGACAGGGGGCAAGAGCAGTACTTC	CASSLIRDRGQEQYF
TRBV20-1	TRBD1	few	TRBJ2-6	TGCAGTGCCATCTCCGGGACAGACTCGTCTGGGGCCAACGTCCTGACTTTC	CSAISGTDSSGANVLTF
TRBV10-3	.	.	TRBJ1-6	TGTGCCATCAGTGACAGTAGCATCCCAGTTAATTCACCCCTCCACTTT	CAISDSSIPVNSPLHF
TRBV3-1	.	few	TRBJ2-7	TGTGCCAGCAGCTCGAAATTCTCCTACGAGCAGTACTTC	CASSSKFSYEQYF
TRBV18	.	.	TRBJ1-5	TGTGCCAGCTCAGAAACGACAGTAAATCAGTCCCAGCATTTT	CASSETTVNQSQHF
TRBV20-1	.	few	TRBJ2-3	TGCAGCCCTGTTACTAGTGGTTCAGATACGCAGTATTTT	CSPVTSGSDTQYF
TRBV11-2	TRBD2	.	TRBJ2-5	TGTGCCAGCAGCGCGGGGGTTCATTGGTTGGAGACCCAGTACTTC	CASSAGVHWLETQYF
TRBV6-5	.	.	TRBJ2-5	TGTGCCACGGGGGGCAGGACAACAAGGGAGACCCAGTACTTC	CATGGRTTRETQYF
TRBV12-3/TRBV12-4	TRBD1	once	TRBJ1-1	TGTGCCAGCATCTCGCGACAGGGGGCTAGGGCTTTCTTT	CASISRQGARAFF
TRBV6-4	.	many	TRBJ2-1	TGTGCCAGCAGTGACGGCACCTACAATGAGCAGTTCTTC	CASSDGTYNEQFF
TRBV6-6	.	.	TRBJ2-7	TGTGCCAGCAGTTACTTCCGGGACACCAACTCCTACGAGCAGTACTTC	CASSYFRDTNSYEQYF
TRBV3-1	.	few	TRBJ1-1	TGTGCCAGCAGCCAGCATTTGGGGGGAACTGAAGCTTTCTTT	CASSQHLGGTEAFF
TRBV6-5	.	.	TRBJ2-2	TGTGCCAGCAGGCAAACAGGGTACACCGGGGAGCTGTTTTTT	CASRQTGYTGELFF
TRBV7-2	.	.	TRBJ2-2	TGTGCCAGCAGCTTAGGTGGGGCTAGTAGAGGCGGGGAGCTGTTTTTT	CASSLGGASRGGELFF
TRBV5-1	.	.	TRBJ2-3	TGCGCCAGCAGCTCCTATAATCAGCAAAGCACAGATACGCAGTATTTT	CASSSYNQQSTDTQYF
TRBV9	.	.	TRBJ1-3	TGTGCCAGCAGCGTAGGTTACGGCTCCGGAAACACCATATATTTT	CASSVGYGSGNTIYF
TRBV19	.	few	TRBJ1-2	TGTGCCAGTACGGGGGGGCGAAGTGTTTATGGCTACACCTTC	CASTGGRSVYGYTF
TRBV19	.	few	TRBJ1-4	TGTGCCAGTAGATCCGGTTGGGGCGGCCTTGGTGAAAAACTGTTTTTT	CASRSGWGGLGEKLFF
TRBV5-1	.	few	TRBJ1-1	TGCGCCAGCAGCTTGCAGTTTATGAACACTGAAGCTTTCTTT	CASSLQFMNTEAFF
TRBV29-1	.	.	TRBJ2-3	TGCAGCGTTGAAGTCGGGGGCTCTTCCCTCACAGATACGCAGTATTTT	CSVEVGGSSLTDTQYF
TRBV29-1	.	.	TRBJ1-5	TGCAGCGTCTCGGATCTGAATCAGCCCCAGCATTTT	CSVSDLNQPQHF
TRBV2	.	few	TRBJ1-5	TGTGCCAGCGGCGTCGATAAGCAGCCCCAGCATTTT	CASGVDKQPQHF
TRBV10-2	TRBD1	many	TRBJ1-1	TGCGCCAGCAGGCCGCACAGGGGACGAACTGAAGCTTTCTTT	CASRPHRGRTEAFF
TRBV11-3	TRBD1	.	TRBJ1-6	TGTGCCAGCAGCTTTGGTACAGGGGGGAATTCACCCCTCCACTTT	CASSFGTGGNSPLHF
TRBV28	.	few	TRBJ2-7	TGTGCCAGCAGTTCGACCTTCTACGAGCAGTACTTC	CASSSTFYEQYF